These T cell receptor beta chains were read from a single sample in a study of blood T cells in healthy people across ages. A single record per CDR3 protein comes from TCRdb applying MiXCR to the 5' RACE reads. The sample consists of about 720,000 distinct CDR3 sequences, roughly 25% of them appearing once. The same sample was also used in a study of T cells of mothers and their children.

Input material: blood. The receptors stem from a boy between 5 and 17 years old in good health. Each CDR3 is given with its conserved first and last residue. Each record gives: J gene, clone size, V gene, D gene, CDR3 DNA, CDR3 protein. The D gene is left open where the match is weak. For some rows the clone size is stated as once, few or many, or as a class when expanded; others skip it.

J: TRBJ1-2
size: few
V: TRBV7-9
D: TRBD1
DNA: TGTGCCAGCAGCCTGGGACAGGGCGAAGGAGGCTACACCTTC
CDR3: CASSLGQGEGGYTF

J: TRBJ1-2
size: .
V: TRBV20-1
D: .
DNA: TGCAGTGCTAGAGAGGGGGCGACTAACTATGGCTACACCTTC
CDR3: CSAREGATNYGYTF

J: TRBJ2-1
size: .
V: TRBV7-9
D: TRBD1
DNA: TGTGCCAGCAGCTTTTCCATTAGGGGGCTTCAGGAGAATGAGCAGTTCTTC
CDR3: CASSFSIRGLQENEQFF

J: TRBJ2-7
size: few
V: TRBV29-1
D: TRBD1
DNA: TGCAGCGTTGAGGGTCGACAGGGTTACGAGCAGTACTTC
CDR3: CSVEGRQGYEQYF

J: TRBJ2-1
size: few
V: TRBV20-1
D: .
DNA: TGCAGTGCCCAGCCCCCCCGGACAGCTAGCTCCTACAATGAGCAGTTCTTC
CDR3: CSAQPPRTASSYNEQFF

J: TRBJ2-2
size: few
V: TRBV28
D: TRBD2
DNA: TGTGCCAGCAGTATGCTAGCGGGCCCCACCGGGGAGCTGTTTTTT
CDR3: CASSMLAGPTGELFF

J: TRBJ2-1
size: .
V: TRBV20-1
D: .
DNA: TGCAGTGCTGAGGACGGATACAATGAGCAGTTCTTC
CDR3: CSAEDGYNEQFF

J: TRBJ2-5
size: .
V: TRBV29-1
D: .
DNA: TGCAGCGTTGCCAGAGCAGAGACCCAGTACTTC
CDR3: CSVARAETQYF

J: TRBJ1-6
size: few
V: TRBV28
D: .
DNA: TGTGCCAGTACCTCCGGTTCACCCCTCCACTTT
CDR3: CASTSGSPLHF

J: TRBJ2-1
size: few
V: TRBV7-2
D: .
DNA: TGTGCCAGCAGCTCTTGGACAGTCTCTTACAATGAGCAGTTCTTC
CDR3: CASSSWTVSYNEQFF

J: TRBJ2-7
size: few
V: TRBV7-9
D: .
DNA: TGTGCCAGCAGCTCAGACGGGGTACCCGAGCAGTACTTC
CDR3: CASSSDGVPEQYF

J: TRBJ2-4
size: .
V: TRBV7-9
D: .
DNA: TGTGCCAGCAGCTTGGTCTCCCAAAACATTCAGTACTTC
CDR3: CASSLVSQNIQYF

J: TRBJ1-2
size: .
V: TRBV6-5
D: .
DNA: TGTGCCAGCAGTTACGCGACCGTAGGCAGCTATGGCTACACCTTC
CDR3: CASSYATVGSYGYTF

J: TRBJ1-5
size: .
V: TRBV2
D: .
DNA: TGTGCCAGCAGTGAAATTGTGAGTCAGCCCCAGCATTTT
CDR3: CASSEIVSQPQHF

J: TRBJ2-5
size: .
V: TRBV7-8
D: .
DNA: TGTGCCAGCAGCTTTGAGGGGTACCAAGAGACCCAGTACTTC
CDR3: CASSFEGYQETQYF

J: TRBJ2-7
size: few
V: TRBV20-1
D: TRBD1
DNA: TGCAGTGCTGAGACAGGGGGCTACGAGCAGTACTTC
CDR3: CSAETGGYEQYF

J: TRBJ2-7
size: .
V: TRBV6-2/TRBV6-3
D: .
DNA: TGTGCCAGCGTTACGGGATACGAGCAGTACTTC
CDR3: CASVTGYEQYF

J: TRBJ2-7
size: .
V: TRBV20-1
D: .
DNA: TGCAGTGCTCAGTGGTCTAGTGGCCCCTACGAGCAGTACTTC
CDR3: CSAQWSSGPYEQYF

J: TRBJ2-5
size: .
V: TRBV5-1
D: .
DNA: TGCGCCAGCAGCTTGGGCCGGGGCAGATATTTAGAGACCCAGTACTTC
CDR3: CASSLGRGRYLETQYF

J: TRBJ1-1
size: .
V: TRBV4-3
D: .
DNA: TGCGCCAGCAGCCAAGATCGGACCCAAGGATGGGACACTGAAGCTTTCTTT
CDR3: CASSQDRTQGWDTEAFF

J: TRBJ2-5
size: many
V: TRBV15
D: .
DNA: TGTGCCACCAGCAGTGGGGGAGAGAGGGCCTTTAAGTACCAAGAGACCCAGTACTTC
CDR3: CATSSGGERAFKYQETQYF

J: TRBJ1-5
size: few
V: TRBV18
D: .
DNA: TGTGCCAGCTCACCTACCGATAATCAGCCCCAGCATTTT
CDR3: CASSPTDNQPQHF

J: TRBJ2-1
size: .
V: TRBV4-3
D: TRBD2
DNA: TGCGCCAGCAGCCAAGATTTTAGCGGGAGGTCAAATGAGCGGTTCTTC
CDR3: CASSQDFSGRSNERFF

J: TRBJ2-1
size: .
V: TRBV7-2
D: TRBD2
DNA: TGTGCCAGCAGCTTAGCGCGAACTAGCGGGACTTACAATGAGCAGTTCTTC
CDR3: CASSLARTSGTYNEQFF

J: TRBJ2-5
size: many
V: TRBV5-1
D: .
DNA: TGCGCCAGCAGCTTGGTGGGCGGGAAAGAGACCCAGTACTTC
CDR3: CASSLVGGKETQYF

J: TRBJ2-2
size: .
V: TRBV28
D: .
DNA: TGTGCCAGCAGTCCCCGGGAGAGGGTGACCACCGGGGAGCTGTTTTTT
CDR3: CASSPRERVTTGELFF

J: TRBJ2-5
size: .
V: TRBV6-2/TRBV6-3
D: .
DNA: TGTGCCAGCAGACCCGGGACAAAAGAGACCCAGTACTTC
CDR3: CASRPGTKETQYF

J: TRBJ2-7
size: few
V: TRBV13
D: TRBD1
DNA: TGTGCCAGCAGCTTGCGATCCACAGGGGGCTTCTCCTACGAGCAGTACTTC
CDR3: CASSLRSTGGFSYEQYF

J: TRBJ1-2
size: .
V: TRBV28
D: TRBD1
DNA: TGTGCCAGCAGACCACAGGGGGATTATGGCTACACCTTC
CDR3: CASRPQGDYGYTF

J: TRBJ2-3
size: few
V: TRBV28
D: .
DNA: TGTGCCAGCAGCAAAGGGCTAGCGAGGGAAGATACGCAGTATTTT
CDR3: CASSKGLAREDTQYF

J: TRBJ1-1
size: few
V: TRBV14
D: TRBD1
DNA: TGTGCCAGCAGCCAAGCGGACAGGGGAAGGTCGAACACTGAAGCTTTCTTT
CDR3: CASSQADRGRSNTEAFF

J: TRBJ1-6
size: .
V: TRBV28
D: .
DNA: TGTGCCAGCAGTTTAAGGATCCCCGAGAAACCCCTCCACTTT
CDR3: CASSLRIPEKPLHF

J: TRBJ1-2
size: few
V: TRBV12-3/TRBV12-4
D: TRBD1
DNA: TGTGCCAGCAGTCTCCTCCATATTACCGGGACAGGGAACTATGGCTACACCTTC
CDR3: CASSLLHITGTGNYGYTF

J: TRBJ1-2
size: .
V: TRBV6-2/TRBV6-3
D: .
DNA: TGTGCCAGCAGTTACTCCCTTTACAGGCGCAACTATGGCTACACCTTC
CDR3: CASSYSLYRRNYGYTF

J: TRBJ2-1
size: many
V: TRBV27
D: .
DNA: TGTGCCATACAAGGGGGGGGCTACTCCTACAATGAGCAGTTCTTC
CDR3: CAIQGGGYSYNEQFF

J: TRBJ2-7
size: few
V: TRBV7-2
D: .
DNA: TGTGCCAGCAGCTTAAGGGTCCTCCGCTCCTACGAGCAGTACTTC
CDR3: CASSLRVLRSYEQYF

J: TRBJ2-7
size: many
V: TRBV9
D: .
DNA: TGTGCCAGCAGCCATCGGACAGCTTCTGAGCAGTACTTC
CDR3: CASSHRTASEQYF

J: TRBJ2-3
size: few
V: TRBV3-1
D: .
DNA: TGTGCCAGCAGCCTCCGGGTGTGGCGCGACGATACGCAGTATTTT
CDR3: CASSLRVWRDDTQYF

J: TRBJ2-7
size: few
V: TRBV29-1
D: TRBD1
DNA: TGCAGCGTTGAAGACCGGGACAGGGAGGACGAGCAGTACTTC
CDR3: CSVEDRDREDEQYF

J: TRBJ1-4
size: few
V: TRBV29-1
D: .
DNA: TGCAGCGTTGAAGCCCAAGCAACTAATGAAGAACTGTTTTTT
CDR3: CSVEAQATNEELFF

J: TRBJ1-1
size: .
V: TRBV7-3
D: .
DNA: TGTGCCAGCAGCTTAGGGGGAGCAGGGTATACTGAAGCTTTCTTT
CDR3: CASSLGGAGYTEAFF

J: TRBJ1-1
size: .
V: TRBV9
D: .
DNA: TGTGCCAGCAGCGTAGACACAGAGAACACTGAAGCTTTCTTT
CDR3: CASSVDTENTEAFF

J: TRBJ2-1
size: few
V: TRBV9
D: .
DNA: TGTGCCAGCAGCGTCGGAAGAAGAGAGCCTCTTAATGAGCAGTTCTTC
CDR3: CASSVGRREPLNEQFF

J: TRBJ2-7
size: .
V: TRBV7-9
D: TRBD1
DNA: TGTGCCAGCAGCCTTGGACAGGGGGCCCGCGAGGAGCAGTACTTC
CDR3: CASSLGQGAREEQYF

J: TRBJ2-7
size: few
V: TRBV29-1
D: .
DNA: TGCAGCGTTGAAGATCTGATTTCAGAGCAGTACTTC
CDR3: CSVEDLISEQYF

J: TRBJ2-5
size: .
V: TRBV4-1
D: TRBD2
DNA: TGCGCCAGCAGCCGACGGGGAGCGGGAGCGGAAGAGACCCAGTACTTC
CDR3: CASSRRGAGAEETQYF

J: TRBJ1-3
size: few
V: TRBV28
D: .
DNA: TGTGCCAGCAGCCTACTCGGGGGCTCTGGAAACACCATATATTTT
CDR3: CASSLLGGSGNTIYF

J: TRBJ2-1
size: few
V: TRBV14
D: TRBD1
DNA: TGTGCCAGCAGCCAAGCGCGAGGGACAGGGGGTCGGAATGAGCAGTTCTTC
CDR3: CASSQARGTGGRNEQFF

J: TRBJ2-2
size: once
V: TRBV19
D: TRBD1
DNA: TGTGCCAGTAGTATACTAGGACAGGGGAACACCGGGGAGCTGTTTTTT
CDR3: CASSILGQGNTGELFF

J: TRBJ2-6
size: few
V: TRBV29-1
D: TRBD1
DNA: TGCAGCGTTGAAGGGACAGGCAGTGGGGCCAACGTCCTGACTTTC
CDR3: CSVEGTGSGANVLTF